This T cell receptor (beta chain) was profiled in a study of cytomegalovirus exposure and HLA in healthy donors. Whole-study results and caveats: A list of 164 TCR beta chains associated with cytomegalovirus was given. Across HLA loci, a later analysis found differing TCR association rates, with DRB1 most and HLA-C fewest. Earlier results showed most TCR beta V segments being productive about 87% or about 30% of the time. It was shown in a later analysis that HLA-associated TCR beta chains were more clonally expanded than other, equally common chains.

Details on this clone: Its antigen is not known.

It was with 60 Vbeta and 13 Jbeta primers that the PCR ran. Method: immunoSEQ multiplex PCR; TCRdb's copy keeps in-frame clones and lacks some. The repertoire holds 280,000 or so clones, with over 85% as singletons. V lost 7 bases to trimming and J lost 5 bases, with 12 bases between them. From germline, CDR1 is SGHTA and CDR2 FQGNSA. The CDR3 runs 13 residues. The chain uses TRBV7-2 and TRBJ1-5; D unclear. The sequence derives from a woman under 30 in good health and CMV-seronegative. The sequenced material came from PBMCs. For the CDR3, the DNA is TGTGCCAGCACTACAGAAGCCTATCAGCCCCAGCATTTT. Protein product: CASTTEAYQPQHF.